The rows below give T cell receptor beta chains drawn from one sample of a study of beta chain features in type 1 diabetes. Assay: immunoSEQ multiplex PCR; the TCRdb copy retains only in-frame clones and omits some. The repertoire holds a few hundred thousand clones, with approximately 16% as singletons. Source material: naive CD4+ T cells from blood. The receptors shown here come from a woman under 30 in good health. Both conserved end residues are part of each CDR3. A D gene is named only where the DNA matches it firmly. Only some rows state a clone size, as once, few, many or a class for expanded clones.

size,D,J,V,CDR3,DNA
few,TRBD1,TRBJ1-2,TRBV30,CAWSAGTAKYGYTF,TGTGCCTGGAGCGCTGGGACAGCCAAGTATGGCTACACCTTC
few,-,TRBJ2-6,TRBV28,CASRSPLASGANVLTF,TGTGCCAGCAGATCCCCGTTAGCCTCTGGGGCCAACGTCCTGACTTTC
few,TRBD1,TRBJ2-3,TRBV29-1,CSVVRGQDTQYF,TGCAGCGTCGTGAGGGGGCAAGATACGCAGTATTTT
few,-,TRBJ2-1,TRBV30,CAWMVGANINEQFF,TGTGCCTGGATGGTGGGAGCGAACATAAATGAGCAGTTCTTC
-,-,TRBJ1-5,TRBV30,CAWSAGSDQPQHF,TGTGCCTGGAGTGCCGGTAGCGATCAGCCCCAGCATTTT
-,-,TRBJ2-1,TRBV28,CASRTGTTNEQFF,TGTGCCAGCAGGACGGGGACAACTAATGAGCAGTTCTTC
few,-,TRBJ1-2,TRBV27,CASSPPGGGGYTF,TGTGCCAGCAGTCCGCCGGGGGGCGGTGGCTACACCTTC
-,TRBD1,TRBJ1-2,TRBV5-6,CASSSWTGTGYTF,TGTGCCAGCAGCTCTTGGACAGGAACTGGCTACACCTTC
-,TRBD1,TRBJ1-1,TRBV7-9,CASSLLQGASSRAFF,TGTGCCAGCAGCTTACTACAGGGGGCCTCTTCGCGAGCTTTCTTT
-,-,TRBJ1-5,TRBV28,CASSSQGIGSNQPQHF,TGTGCCAGCAGTTCCCAGGGGATCGGGAGCAATCAGCCCCAGCATTTT
few,-,TRBJ1-1,TRBV29-1,CSETGYRTEAFF,TGCAGCGAGACAGGTTATCGGACTGAAGCTTTCTTT